This section outlines one TCR beta chain sequence together with its context. Its target is unknown. The data belong to a study of CD8 T cells in ankylosing spondylitis. Quantitative 5'-RACE with molecular barcodes generated TCR beta libraries. TCRdb redid the calling of the 5' RACE reads with MiXCR, one entry per CDR3 protein. The data hold about 540,000 distinct CDR3 sequences, with 9.5% to 15% observed a single time. General study points: Peripheral blood samples showed relatively rare disease-linked clones, and these clones were CD8+. Reportedly, disease-linked clones are significantly enriched in ankylosing spondylitis patients' matched synovial fluid. Characteristic, it appeared, of ankylosing spondylitis blood was a TCR beta motif of seven or eight highly homologous variants.

Per the germline V gene, CDR1 is SGHTA and CDR2 is FQGNSA. Trimming left V 5 bases short and J 0 bases short, with 17 bases between. The CDR3 contains 17 residues. The TCR sequence derives from a male donor with ankylosing spondylitis. Source material: blood, either unsorted or a sorted T cell fraction (not recorded which). V and J are TRBV7-2 and TRBJ2-1, with D unresolved. As DNA, the CDR3 is TGTGCCAGCAGCCAGCTAGGTGGGCCCTACTCCTACAATGAGCAGTTCTTC. This translates into CASSQLGGPYSYNEQFF.